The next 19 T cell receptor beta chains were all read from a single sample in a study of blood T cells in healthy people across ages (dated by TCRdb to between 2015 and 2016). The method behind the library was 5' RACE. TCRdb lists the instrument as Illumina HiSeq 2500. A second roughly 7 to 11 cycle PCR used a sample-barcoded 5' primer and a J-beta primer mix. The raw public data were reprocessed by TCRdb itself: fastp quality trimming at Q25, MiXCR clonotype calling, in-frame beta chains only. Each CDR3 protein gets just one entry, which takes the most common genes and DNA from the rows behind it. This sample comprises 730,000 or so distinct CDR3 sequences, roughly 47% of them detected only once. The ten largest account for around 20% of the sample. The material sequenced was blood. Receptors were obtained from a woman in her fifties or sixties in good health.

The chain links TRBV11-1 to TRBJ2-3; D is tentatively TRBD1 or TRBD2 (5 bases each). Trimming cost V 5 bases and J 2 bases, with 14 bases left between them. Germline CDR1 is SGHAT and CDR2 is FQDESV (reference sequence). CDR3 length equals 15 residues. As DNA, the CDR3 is TGTGCCAGCAGCCCGGGGACGGTTAACACAGATACGCAGTATTTT. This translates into CASSPGTVNTDTQYF.

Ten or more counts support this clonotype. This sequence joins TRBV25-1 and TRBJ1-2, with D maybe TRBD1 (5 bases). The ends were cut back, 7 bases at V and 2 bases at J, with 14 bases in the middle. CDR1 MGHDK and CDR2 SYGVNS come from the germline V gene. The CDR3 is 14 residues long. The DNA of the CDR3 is TGTGCCAGCAAAGCCGGGACCGAGAACTATGGCTACACCTTC. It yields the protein CASKAGTENYGYTF.

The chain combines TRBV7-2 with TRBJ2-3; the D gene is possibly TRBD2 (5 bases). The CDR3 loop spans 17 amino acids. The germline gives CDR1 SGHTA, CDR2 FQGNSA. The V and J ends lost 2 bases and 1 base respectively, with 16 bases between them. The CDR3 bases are TGTGCCAGCAGCTTATCGGATCCCGGGATTGGCACAGATACGCAGTATTTT. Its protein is CASSLSDPGIGTDTQYF.

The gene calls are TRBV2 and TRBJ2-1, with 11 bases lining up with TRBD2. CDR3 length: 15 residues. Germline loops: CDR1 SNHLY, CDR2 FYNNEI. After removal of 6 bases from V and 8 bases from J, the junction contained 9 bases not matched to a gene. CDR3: CASRLSGRDFDEQFF. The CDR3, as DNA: TGTGCCAGCAGACTTAGCGGGAGGGATTTCGATGAGCAGTTCTTC.

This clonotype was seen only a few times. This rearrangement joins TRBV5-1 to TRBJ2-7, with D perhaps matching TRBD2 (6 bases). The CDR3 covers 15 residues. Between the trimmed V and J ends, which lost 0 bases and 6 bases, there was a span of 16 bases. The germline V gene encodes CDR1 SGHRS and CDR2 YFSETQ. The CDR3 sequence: CASSLAAQGGGEQYF. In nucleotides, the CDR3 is TGCGCCAGCAGCTTGGCCGCTCAGGGAGGAGGCGAGCAGTACTTC.

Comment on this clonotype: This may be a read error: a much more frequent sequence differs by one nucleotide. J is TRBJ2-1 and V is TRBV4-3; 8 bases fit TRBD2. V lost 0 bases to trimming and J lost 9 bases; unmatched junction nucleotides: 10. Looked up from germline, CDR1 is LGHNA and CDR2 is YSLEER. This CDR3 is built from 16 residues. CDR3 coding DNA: TGCGCCAGCAGCCAAGATACCAGCGGGAGTGTGCGTGAGCAGTTCTTC. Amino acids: CASSQDTSGSVREQFF.

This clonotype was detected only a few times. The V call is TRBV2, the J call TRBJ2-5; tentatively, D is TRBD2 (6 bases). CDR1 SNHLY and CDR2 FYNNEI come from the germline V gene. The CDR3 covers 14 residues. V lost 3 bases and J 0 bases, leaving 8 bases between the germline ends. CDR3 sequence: CASSDGGYQETQYF. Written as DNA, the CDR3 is TGTGCCAGCAGTGACGGGGGATACCAAGAGACCCAGTACTTC.

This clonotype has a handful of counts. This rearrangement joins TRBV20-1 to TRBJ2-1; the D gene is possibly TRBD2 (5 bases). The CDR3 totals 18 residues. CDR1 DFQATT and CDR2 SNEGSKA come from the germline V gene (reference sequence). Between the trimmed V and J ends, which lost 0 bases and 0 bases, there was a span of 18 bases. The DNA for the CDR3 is TGCAGTGCTAGAGATCTTCTAGTAGCGTCGAGCTCCTACAATGAGCAGTTCTTC. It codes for CSARDLLVASSSYNEQFF.

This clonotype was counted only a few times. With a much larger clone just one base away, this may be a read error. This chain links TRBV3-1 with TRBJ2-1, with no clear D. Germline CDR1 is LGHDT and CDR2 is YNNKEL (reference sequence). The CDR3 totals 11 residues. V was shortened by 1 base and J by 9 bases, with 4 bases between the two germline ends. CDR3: CASSQVGEQFF. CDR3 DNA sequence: TGTGCCAGCAGCCAAGTAGGTGAGCAGTTCTTC.

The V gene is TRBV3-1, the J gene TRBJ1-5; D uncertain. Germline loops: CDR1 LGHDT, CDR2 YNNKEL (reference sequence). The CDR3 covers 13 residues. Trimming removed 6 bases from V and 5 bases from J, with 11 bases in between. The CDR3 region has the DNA TGTGCCAGCAGTCTCACAATTCATCAGCCCCAGCATTTT. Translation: CASSLTIHQPQHF.

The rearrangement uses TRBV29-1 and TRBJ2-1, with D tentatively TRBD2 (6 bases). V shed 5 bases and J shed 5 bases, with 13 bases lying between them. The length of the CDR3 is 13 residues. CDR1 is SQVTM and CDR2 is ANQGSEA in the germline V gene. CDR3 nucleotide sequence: TGCAGCGTTCGGACTAACTGGGACAATGAGCAGTTCTTC. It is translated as CSVRTNWDNEQFF.

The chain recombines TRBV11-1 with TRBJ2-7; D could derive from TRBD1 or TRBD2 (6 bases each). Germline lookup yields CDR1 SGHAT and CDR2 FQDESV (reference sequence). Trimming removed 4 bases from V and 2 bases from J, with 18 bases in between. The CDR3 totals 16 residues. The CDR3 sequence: CASSSSAGGATYEQYF. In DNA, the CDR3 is TGTGCCAGCAGCTCCTCAGCCGGGGGCGCCACCTACGAGCAGTACTTC.

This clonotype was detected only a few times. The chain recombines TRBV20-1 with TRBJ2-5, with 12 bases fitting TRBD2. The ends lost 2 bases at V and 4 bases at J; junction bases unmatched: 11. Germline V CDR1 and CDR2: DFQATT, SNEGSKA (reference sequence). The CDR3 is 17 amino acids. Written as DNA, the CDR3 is TGCAGTGCTAGACCCCACTCACCGGGACTAGCGGGAGAGACCCAGTACTTC. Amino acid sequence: CSARPHSPGLAGETQYF.

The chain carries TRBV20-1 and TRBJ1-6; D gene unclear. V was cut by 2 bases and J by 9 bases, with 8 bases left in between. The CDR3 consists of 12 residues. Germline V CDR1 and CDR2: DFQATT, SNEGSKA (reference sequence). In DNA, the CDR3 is TGCAGTGCTAGACCGGCAGGTTCACCCCTCCACTTT. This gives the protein CSARPAGSPLHF.

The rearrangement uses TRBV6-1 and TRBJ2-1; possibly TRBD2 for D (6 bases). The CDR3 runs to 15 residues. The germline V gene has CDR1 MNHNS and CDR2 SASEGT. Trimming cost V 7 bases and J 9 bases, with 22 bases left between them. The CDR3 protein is CASNNRDWRRPEQFF. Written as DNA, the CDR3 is TGTGCCAGCAATAACCGGGACTGGAGGCGTCCTGAGCAGTTCTTC.

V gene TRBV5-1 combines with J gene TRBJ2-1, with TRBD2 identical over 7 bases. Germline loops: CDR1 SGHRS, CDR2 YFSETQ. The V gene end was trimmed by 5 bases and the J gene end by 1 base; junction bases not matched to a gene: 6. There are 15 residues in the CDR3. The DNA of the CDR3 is TGCGCCAGCAGGGAGAGCGGGACGTCCTACAATGAGCAGTTCTTC. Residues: CASRESGTSYNEQFF.

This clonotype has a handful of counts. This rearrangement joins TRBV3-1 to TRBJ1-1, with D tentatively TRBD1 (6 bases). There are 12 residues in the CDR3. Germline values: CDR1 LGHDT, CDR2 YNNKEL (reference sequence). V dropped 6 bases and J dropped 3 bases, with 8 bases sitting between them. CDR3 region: CASRQGHTEAFF. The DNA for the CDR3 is TGTGCCAGCAGACAGGGTCACACTGAAGCTTTCTTT.

Here the CDR3 reads CSARDPTFHIGPETQYF. CDR3 nucleotides: TGCAGTGCTAGAGATCCCACCTTCCACATAGGGCCGGAGACCCAGTACTTC. The rearrangement joins TRBV20-1 to TRBJ2-5; D gene unclear. The CDR3 extends over 17 amino acids. CDR1 is DFQATT, CDR2 SNEGSKA, per germline (reference sequence). V lost 0 bases and J lost 5, with 22 bases in between.

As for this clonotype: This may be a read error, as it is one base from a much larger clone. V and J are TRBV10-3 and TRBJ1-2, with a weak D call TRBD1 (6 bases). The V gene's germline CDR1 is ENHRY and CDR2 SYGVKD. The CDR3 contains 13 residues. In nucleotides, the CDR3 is TGTGCCAACAGGGACGGCGCTAACTATAGCTACACCTTC. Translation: CANRDGANYSYTF.